Listed here are 21 T cell receptor beta chains from one sample, sequenced in a study of cytomegalovirus exposure and HLA in healthy donors (dated 2017 in TCRdb). Receptor libraries were prepared by the immunoSEQ multiplex PCR assay. The multiplex PCR relied on a mix of 60 forward primers for TCR Vbeta segments and 13 reverse primers for TCR Jbeta segments. TCRdb provides this immuneACCESS table in a form limited to in-frame rearrangements. Some clones are lacking; in checked studies, under half of them reflect an unresolved V gene, and why the rest are absent is not known. This sample comprises about 190,000 clones, roughly 77% of them detected only once. Of the sample, 4.5% to 5.5% falls within the top ten clones. The sequencing sample was made of PBMCs. The receptors shown here come from a young man in good health and CMV-seropositive.

This clone was seen a few times. The chain uses TRBV7-2 and TRBJ2-3, with D tentatively TRBD2 (6 bases). CDR1 is SGHTA and CDR2 is FQGNSA in the germline V gene. The CDR3 is 14 residues long. V lost 5 bases and J lost 11, with 20 bases in between. The CDR3 DNA is TGTGCCAGCAGCCTCGGGACTCTTCTTATGGGGCAGTATTTT. Its protein is CASSLGTLLMGQYF.

This clone was picked up one time. The chain uses TRBV6-1 and TRBJ2-2, with 10 bases that match TRBD1. Germline CDR1 and CDR2: MNHNS and SASEGT. The CDR3 consists of 18 residues. Trimming at V came to 2 bases and at J to 3 bases, leaving 9 bases not matched to a gene. The CDR3, as DNA: TGTGCCAGCAGTGAATTGTCTCCGGGACAGGGGTACACCGGGGAGCTGTTTTTT. Amino acid sequence: CASSELSPGQGYTGELFF.

The chain combines TRBV4-3 with TRBJ1-4; a weak D match, TRBD1 (5 bases). Germline CDR1 LGHNA, CDR2 YSLEER. Trimming removed 0 bases at V and 8 bases at J, with 16 bases between. This CDR3 has 16 amino acids. For the CDR3, the DNA is TGCGCCAGCAGCCAAGATGGGGGGGTAGACGACGAAAAACTGTTTTTT. Its protein is CASSQDGGVDDEKLFF.

This clone showed up just a few times. This CDR3 reads CASSPSQEPNYGYTF. As DNA, the CDR3 is TGTGCCAGCTCACCTTCACAGGAGCCGAACTATGGCTACACCTTC. The rearrangement uses TRBV18 and TRBJ1-2; D possibly corresponds to TRBD1 (5 bases). The CDR3 contains 15 residues. Germline V gives CDR1 KGHSH, CDR2 LQKENI. Trimming cost V 3 bases and J 2 bases, with 13 bases left between them.

The chain has TRBV27 and TRBJ2-7; perhaps TRBD2 as D (5 bases). This CDR3 contains 13 residues. Germline CDR1 and CDR2: MNHEY and SMNVEV (reference sequence). The V end was cut by 5 bases, the J end by 0 bases, with 8 bases between. In DNA, the CDR3 is TGTGCCAGCAGTACTAGTTCCTCCTACGAGCAGTACTTC. Its translation is CASSTSSSYEQYF.

The J gene is TRBJ2-7, the V gene TRBV6-5, with 7 bases matching TRBD1. The CDR3 sequence is 16 residues long. The V segment lost 2 bases and the J segment 5 bases; nucleotides outside the gene matches: 12. Germline-derived CDR1 and CDR2 are MNHEY and SVGAGI. CDR3 in amino acids: CASSYAFTTGDHEQYF. In DNA, the CDR3 is TGTGCCAGCAGTTACGCTTTTACTACAGGGGACCACGAGCAGTACTTC.

This chain connects TRBV28 to TRBJ2-7; TRBD1 matches 7 bases. The CDR3 length is 13 residues. The V gene's germline CDR1 is MDHEN and CDR2 SYDVKM. After removal of 6 bases from V and 2 bases from J, the junction contained 4 bases not matched to a gene. The CDR3 sequence is CASRATGTYEQYF. The CDR3 nucleotides are TGTGCCAGCAGAGCGACAGGGACCTACGAGCAGTACTTC.

This chain links TRBV5-1 with TRBJ2-7, with TRBD1 matching over 7 bases. The CDR3 is 16 residues long. V dropped 3 bases and J dropped 6; count of bases not matched to a gene: 15. Germline values: CDR1 SGHRS, CDR2 YFSETQ. The DNA of the CDR3 is TGCGCCAGCAGCTCACAGGGGACCGATACTAGAGGCGAGCAGTACTTC. As protein: CASSSQGTDTRGEQYF.

This clone is a singleton in its sample. The genes are TRBV7-9 and TRBJ1-6, with 7 positions matching TRBD1. V gave up 4 bases and J gave up 7 bases; unmatched junction bases: 7. The CDR3 is 15 residues long. Germline assignment: CDR1 SEHNR and CDR2 FQNEAQ (reference sequence). CDR3 DNA sequence: TGTGCCAGCAGCTCAAGGGACAGCCCCAATTCACCCCTCCACTTT. Its protein product is CASSSRDSPNSPLHF.

This chain uses TRBV18 with TRBJ2-5; the D gene is possibly TRBD2 (5 bases). The DNA end is more similar to TRBJ2-7, so the J call may be wrong. Germline V lookup: CDR1 KGHSH, CDR2 LQKENI. The CDR3 consists of 13 residues. CDR3 in amino acids: CASSLASSYEQYF. The CDR3 region has the DNA TGTGCCAGCTCACTAGCGAGCTCCTACGAGCAGTACTTC.

This clone was counted between two and nine times. The chain uses TRBV5-1 and TRBJ2-6; no firm D call. This CDR3 is 17 amino acids long. The V gene lost 3 bases and the J gene lost 0 bases, with 13 bases spanning the gap. The germline CDR1 and CDR2 sequences are SGHRS and YFSETQ. CDR3 bases: TGCGCCAGCAGCTCCAGGAACTCACCCTCTGGGGCCAACGTCCTGACTTTC. Protein sequence: CASSSRNSPSGANVLTF.

This clone has a handful of counts. The chain carries TRBV18 and TRBJ1-5, with 8 bases aligning to TRBD1. This CDR3 comprises 15 residues. From germline, CDR1 is KGHSH and CDR2 LQKENI. V was pared by 3 bases and J by 7 bases, with 8 bases of the junction left unmatched. Here the CDR3 reads CASSPSTGEGQPQHF. The CDR3 DNA is TGTGCCAGCTCACCGTCGACAGGGGAGGGACAGCCCCAGCATTTT.

The gene calls are TRBV18 and TRBJ2-1; TRBD1 matches 9 bases. J was trimmed by 9 bases and V by 0 bases; bases with no gene match: 6. In germline, CDR1 is KGHSH, CDR2 LQKENI. The CDR3 consists of 15 residues. The DNA for the CDR3 is TGTGCCAGCTCACCACCGACAGGGGGAATGGGTGAGCAGTTCTTC. Translation: CASSPPTGGMGEQFF.

This clone appeared once. The rearrangement uses TRBV28 and TRBJ1-4; no clear D. Germline CDR1 MDHEN, CDR2 SYDVKM. The ends were cut back, 9 bases at V and 6 bases at J, with 17 bases in the middle. This CDR3 has 14 residues. CDR3 nucleotide sequence: TGTGCCAGTGGAGGAGGTCGGGGATATGAAAAACTGTTTTTT. Residues: CASGGGRGYEKLFF. Full variable domain (outside the CDR3, taken from reference TRBV28 and TRBJ1-4): DVKVTQSSRYLVKRTGEKVFLECVQDMDHENMFWYRQDPGLGLRLIYFSYDVKMKEKGDIPEGYSVSREKKERFSLILESASTNQTSMYLCASGGGRGYEKLFFGSGTQLSVL.

This chain uses TRBV27 with TRBJ2-2; 7 bases are shared with TRBD2. The CDR3 contains 17 residues. V dropped 4 bases and J dropped 0; count of bases not matched to a gene: 8. CDR1 is MNHEY, CDR2 SMNVEV, per germline (reference sequence). The CDR3 nucleotides read TGTGCCAGCAGTTCCGATCTAGCGGAAGCGAACACCGGGGAGCTGTTTTTT. It specifies CASSSDLAEANTGELFF.

This chain joins TRBV27 and TRBJ1-1; the match to TRBD1 covers 7 bases. Germline V lookup: CDR1 MNHEY, CDR2 SMNVEV (reference sequence). The junction had 6 bases not matched to a gene; V was cut back by 7 bases and J by 1 base. The CDR3 loop spans 14 amino acids. In DNA form, the CDR3 reads TGTGCCAGCAAACGGGACAGAAAGAACACTGAAGCTTTCTTT. Protein product: CASKRDRKNTEAFF.

The CDR3, as DNA: TGTGCCAGCAGCCCCTGGCGGGAGAGCTCCTACAATGAGCAGTTCTTC. Translation: CASSPWRESSYNEQFF. The chain recombines TRBV7-9 with TRBJ2-1; 7 nucleotides match TRBD2. The V gene end was trimmed by 5 bases and the J gene end by 0 bases; junction bases not matched to a gene: 7. Germline V lookup: CDR1 SEHNR, CDR2 FQNEAQ (reference sequence). This CDR3 spans 16 amino acids.

The chain has TRBV5-6 and TRBJ1-2; 9 bases are a match to TRBD1. The V gene's germline CDR1 is SGHDT and CDR2 YYEEEE. Unmatched junction bases numbered 6, after V lost 4 bases and J lost 2 bases. There are 15 residues in the CDR3. CDR3 residues: CASSLQGARNYGYTF. The CDR3 DNA follows: TGTGCCAGCAGCCTACAGGGGGCGCGAAACTATGGCTACACCTTC.

The chain couples TRBV5-4 to TRBJ1-3; a possible D gene is TRBD1 (6 bases). The CDR3 is 15 amino acids. Germline values: CDR1 SGHNT, CDR2 YYREEE (reference sequence). The V gene lost 1 base and the J gene lost 3 bases, with 11 bases spanning the gap. The CDR3 coding sequence is TGTGCCAGCAGCTTGAGACAGGCTTTTGGAAACACCATATATTTT. This sequence encodes CASSLRQAFGNTIYF.

This clone has more than one count but fewer than ten. In DNA form, the CDR3 reads TGTGCCAGCAGTCGCCGAGGCCCCAATCAGCCCCAGCATTTT. Amino acid sequence: CASSRRGPNQPQHF. This chain uses TRBV6-5 with TRBJ1-5; D unclear. Trimming removed 5 bases from V and 3 bases from J, with 11 bases in between. In germline, CDR1 is MNHEY, CDR2 SVGAGI. The CDR3 consists of 14 residues.

The rearrangement links TRBV6-1 to TRBJ2-7; D possibly corresponds to TRBD1 (6 bases). V dropped 7 bases and J dropped 4 bases, with 11 bases sitting between them. CDR3 length: 12 residues. Germline V gene sequence: CDR1 MNHNS, CDR2 SASEGT. The CDR3 region has the DNA TGTGCCAGCACCCTCGACAGGTACGAGCAGTACTTC. This translates into CASTLDRYEQYF.